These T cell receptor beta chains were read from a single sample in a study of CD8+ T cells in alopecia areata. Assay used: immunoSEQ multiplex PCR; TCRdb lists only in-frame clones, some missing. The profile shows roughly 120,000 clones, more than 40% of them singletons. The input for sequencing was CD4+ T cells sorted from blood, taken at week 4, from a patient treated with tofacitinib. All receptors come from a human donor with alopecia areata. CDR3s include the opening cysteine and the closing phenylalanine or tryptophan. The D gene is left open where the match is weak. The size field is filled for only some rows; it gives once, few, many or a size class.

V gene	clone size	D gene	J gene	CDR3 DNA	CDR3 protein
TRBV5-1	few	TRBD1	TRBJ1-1	TGCGCCAGCAGCCCAGACGGGACAGGGGTGAACACTGAAGCTTTCTTT	CASSPDGTGVNTEAFF
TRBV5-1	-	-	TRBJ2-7	TGCGCCAGCAGGCCGTCAGGAATTTCCTACGAGCAGTACTTC	CASRPSGISYEQYF
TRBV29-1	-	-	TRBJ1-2	TGCAGCGTCCGCAGGGGCGAGTATGATGGCTACACCTTC	CSVRRGEYDGYTF
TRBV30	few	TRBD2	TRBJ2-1	TGTGCCTGGAGTGTAAAACTAGCGGGAGGCAATGAGCAGTTCTTC	CAWSVKLAGGNEQFF
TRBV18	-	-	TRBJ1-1	TGTGCCAGCTCACCAGGGGTGAACACTGAAGCTTTCTTT	CASSPGVNTEAFF
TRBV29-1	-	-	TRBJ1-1	TGCAGCGTTGAGACTCGGCTCGGGTCCTCTGAAGCTTTCTTT	CSVETRLGSSEAFF
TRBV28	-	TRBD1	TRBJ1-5	TGTGCCAGCAGTTTTGGGACAGCAATCACAAATAGCAATCAGCCCCAGCATTTT	CASSFGTAITNSNQPQHF
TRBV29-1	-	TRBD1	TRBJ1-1	TGCAGCCTCCTCGACAGGGGAGAAGCTTTCTTT	CSLLDRGEAFF
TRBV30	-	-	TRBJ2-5	TGTGCCTGGAGTGTAAGGTTCACTTGGGAGACCCAGTACTTC	CAWSVRFTWETQYF
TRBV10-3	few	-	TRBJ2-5	TGTGCCAGCAGTTCCCCGGCCATGTACCAAGAGACCCAGTACTTC	CASSSPAMYQETQYF
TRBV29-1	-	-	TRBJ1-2	TGCAGCGCCCTGCGGGGGGTTCGGGGCTACACCTTC	CSALRGVRGYTF
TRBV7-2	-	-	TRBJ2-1	TGTGCCAGCAGCGCCACCAATAACCTCAATGAGCAGTTCTTC	CASSATNNLNEQFF
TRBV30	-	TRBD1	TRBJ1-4	TGTGCCTGGAGTCCCCGACAGGGGGCGACCACCCAACTGTTTTTT	CAWSPRQGATTQLFF
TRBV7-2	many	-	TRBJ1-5	TGTGCCAGCAGCTTAGGGGGGTTCTCTCAGCCCCAGCATTTT	CASSLGGFSQPQHF
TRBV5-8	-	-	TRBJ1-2	TGTGCCAGCAGCTTGGAATTTGTGGGCTACACCTTC	CASSLEFVGYTF
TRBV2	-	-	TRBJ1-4	TGTGCCAATCGGGACTTATTCACCGCCGAGTCTAATGAAAAACTGTTTTTT	CANRDLFTAESNEKLFF
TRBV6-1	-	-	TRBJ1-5	TGTGCCAGCAGTGGCCGAGGGCAGGTCAATCAGCCCCAGCATTTT	CASSGRGQVNQPQHF
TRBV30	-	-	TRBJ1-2	TGTGCCTTTAAGGGCACGTCCTATGGCTACACCTTC	CAFKGTSYGYTF
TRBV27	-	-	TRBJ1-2	TGTGCCAGCAGTTCCCGACAGTTTGATGGCTACACCTTC	CASSSRQFDGYTF
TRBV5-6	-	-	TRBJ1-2	TGTGCCAGCAGCTATAGGATCGGACAGAACTATGGCTACACCTTC	CASSYRIGQNYGYTF
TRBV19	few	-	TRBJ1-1	TGTGCCAGTAAGAATCTCAGGGTGAAGGGGACTGAAGCTTTCTTT	CASKNLRVKGTEAFF
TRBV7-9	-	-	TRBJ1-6	TGTGCCAGCAGCGCGCGCATATACACAGATTCACCCCTCCACTTT	CASSARIYTDSPLHF
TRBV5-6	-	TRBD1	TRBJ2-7	TGTGCCAGCAGCTTTTCGCTTGCCGGGACAGGGAAGTTCGAGCAGTACTTC	CASSFSLAGTGKFEQYF
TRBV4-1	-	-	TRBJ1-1	TGCGCCAGCAGCCCCTCGGGGGGCAGAGCTTTCTTT	CASSPSGGRAFF
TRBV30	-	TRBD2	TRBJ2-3	TGTGCCTGGAGTGTACGGCTAGCGGGAGTATATTTT	CAWSVRLAGVYF
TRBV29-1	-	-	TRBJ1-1	TGCAGCGTTGAAGACGCCCAGGGGAACACTGAAGCTTTCTTT	CSVEDAQGNTEAFF
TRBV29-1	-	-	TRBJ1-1	TGCAGCGTGGCGAGAACCGATGAAGCTTTCTTT	CSVARTDEAFF
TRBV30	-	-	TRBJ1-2	TGTGCCTGGAGTAGAATTAACTATGGCTACACCTTC	CAWSRINYGYTF
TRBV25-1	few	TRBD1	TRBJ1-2	TGTGCCAGCAGCGGGACAGGCCTCGGGGGCTACACCTTC	CASSGTGLGGYTF
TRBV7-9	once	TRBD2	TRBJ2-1	TGTGCCAGCAGCTTGGGCCTAGCGGATCACAATGAGCAGTTCTTC	CASSLGLADHNEQFF
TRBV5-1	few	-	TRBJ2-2	TGCGCCAGCAGCTTGGAGCAGGGCGGTTCGAACACCGGGGAGCTGTTTTTT	CASSLEQGGSNTGELFF
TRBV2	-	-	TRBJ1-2	TGTGCCAGCAGTACATCGTCTACCGCGGGCTACACCTTC	CASSTSSTAGYTF
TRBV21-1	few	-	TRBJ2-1	TGTGCCAGCAGCAAAGTAGACAGGCCATCTTTTTACAATGAGCAGTTCTTC	CASSKVDRPSFYNEQFF
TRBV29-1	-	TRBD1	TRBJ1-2	TGCAGCGTTGAAGGGGTAGGGGGCAGTCTGAACTATGGCTACACCTTC	CSVEGVGGSLNYGYTF
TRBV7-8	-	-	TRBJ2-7	TGTGCCAGCAGCTTAGGCGCCCTTAACGAGCAGTACTTC	CASSLGALNEQYF
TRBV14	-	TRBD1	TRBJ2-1	TGTGCCAGCAGCGGGGACAGGTCCTACAATGAGCAGTTCTTC	CASSGDRSYNEQFF
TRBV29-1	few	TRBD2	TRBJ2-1	TGCAGCCACTTGCCCCTAGCGGGAGAGCATGAGCAGTTCTTC	CSHLPLAGEHEQFF
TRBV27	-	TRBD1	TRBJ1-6	TGTGCCAGCATCGGGACAGGGGAGTCCAAGCTCCACTTT	CASIGTGESKLHF
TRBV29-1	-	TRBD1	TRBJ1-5	TGCAGCGTTGAAGGGACAGGGGGGAATCAGCCCCAGCATTTT	CSVEGTGGNQPQHF
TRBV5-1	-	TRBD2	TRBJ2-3	TGCGCCAGCAGCTTGGGGCTAGCGGGAGGCACAGATACGCAGTATTTT	CASSLGLAGGTDTQYF
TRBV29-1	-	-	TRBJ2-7	TGCAGCGTTGAAGATACGGGGACCTCCTACGAGCAGTACTTC	CSVEDTGTSYEQYF
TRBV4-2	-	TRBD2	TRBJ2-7	TGTGCCAGCAGCCAAGATCTTGCGGGGGGGGCCTTCGAGCAGTACTTC	CASSQDLAGGAFEQYF
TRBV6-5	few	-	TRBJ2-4	TGTGCCAGCAGAACTCTGCAGACTAACATTCAGTACTTC	CASRTLQTNIQYF
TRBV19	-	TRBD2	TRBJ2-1	TGTGCCACCTCCGCGGGAGGGTTCAATGAGCAGTTCTTC	CATSAGGFNEQFF
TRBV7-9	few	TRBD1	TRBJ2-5	TGTGCCAGCACCACAGGGGAAGGGACCCAGTACTTC	CASTTGEGTQYF
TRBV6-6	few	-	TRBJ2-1	TGTGCCAGCAGAGTAGGACAGTTCAATGAGCAGTTCTTC	CASRVGQFNEQFF
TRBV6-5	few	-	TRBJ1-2	TGTGCCAGCAGCTCCGCTCCCCGCTTGAAGGGCTACACCTTC	CASSSAPRLKGYTF
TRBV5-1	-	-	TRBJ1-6	TGCGCCAGCAGCTCCGGATGGGATTCACCCCTCCACTTT	CASSSGWDSPLHF
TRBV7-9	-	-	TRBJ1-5	TGTGCCAGCAGCGGGGACTCGGGGCAGCCCCAGCATTTT	CASSGDSGQPQHF
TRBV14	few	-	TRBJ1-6	TGTGCCAGCAGCCAAGATCGATACTTTTCACCCCTCCACTTT	CASSQDRYFSPLHF
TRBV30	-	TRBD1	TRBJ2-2	TGTGCCTGGGCCGGGACAGTGAACACCAGGGAGCTGTTTTTT	CAWAGTVNTRELFF
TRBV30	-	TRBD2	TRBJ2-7	TGTGCCTGGAGTGTAGGGCGTTGGAGCGGGACCCTCTACGAGCAGTACTTC	CAWSVGRWSGTLYEQYF
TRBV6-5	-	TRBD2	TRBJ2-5	TGTGCCAGCAGGAGACTAGCTAGGGAGACCCAGTACTTC	CASRRLARETQYF
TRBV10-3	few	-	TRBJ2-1	TGTGCCATCAGGTCCGGGCCCAGAAGCGATGAGCAGTTCTTC	CAIRSGPRSDEQFF
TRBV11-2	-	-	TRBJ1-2	TGTGCCAGCAGCTTAGATAGTGGGACCAGGTACGGCTACACCTTC	CASSLDSGTRYGYTF